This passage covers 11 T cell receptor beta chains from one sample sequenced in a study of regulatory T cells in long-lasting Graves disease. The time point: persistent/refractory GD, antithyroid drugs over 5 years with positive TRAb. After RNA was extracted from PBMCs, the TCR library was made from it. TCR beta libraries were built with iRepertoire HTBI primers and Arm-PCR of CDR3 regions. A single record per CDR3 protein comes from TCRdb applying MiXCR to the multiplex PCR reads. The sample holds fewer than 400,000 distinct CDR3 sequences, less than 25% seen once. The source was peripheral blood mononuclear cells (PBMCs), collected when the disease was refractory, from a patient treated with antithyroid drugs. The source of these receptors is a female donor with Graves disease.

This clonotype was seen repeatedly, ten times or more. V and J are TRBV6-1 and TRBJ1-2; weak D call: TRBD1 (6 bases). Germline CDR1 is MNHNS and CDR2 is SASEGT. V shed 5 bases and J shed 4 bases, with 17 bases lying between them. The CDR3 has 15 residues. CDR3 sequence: CASSKYRDPSYGYTF. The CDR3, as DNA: TGTGCCAGCAGTAAATACAGGGACCCCTCCTATGGCTACACCTTC.

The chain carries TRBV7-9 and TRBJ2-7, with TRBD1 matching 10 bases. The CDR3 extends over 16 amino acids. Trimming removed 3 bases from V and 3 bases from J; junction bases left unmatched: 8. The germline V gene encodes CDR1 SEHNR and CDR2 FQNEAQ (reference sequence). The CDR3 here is CASSLAGTGVFYEQYF. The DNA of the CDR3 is TGTGCCAGCAGCTTGGCCGGGACAGGGGTGTTCTACGAGCAGTACTTC.

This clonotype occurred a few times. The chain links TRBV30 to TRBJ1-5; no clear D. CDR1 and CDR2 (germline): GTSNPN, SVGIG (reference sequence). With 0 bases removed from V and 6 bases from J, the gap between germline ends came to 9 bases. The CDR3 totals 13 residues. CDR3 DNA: TGTGCCTGGAGTGTATCGCCCGGTCAGCCCCAGCATTTT. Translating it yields CAWSVSPGQPQHF.

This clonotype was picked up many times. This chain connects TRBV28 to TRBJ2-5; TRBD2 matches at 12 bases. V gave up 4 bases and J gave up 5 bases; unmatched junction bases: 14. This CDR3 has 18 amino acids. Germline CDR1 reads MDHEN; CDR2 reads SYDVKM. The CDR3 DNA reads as TGTGCCAGCAGTTCTTTCTTTGCTAGCGGGAGGGCCAGGGAGACCCAGTACTTC. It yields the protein CASSSFFASGRARETQYF.

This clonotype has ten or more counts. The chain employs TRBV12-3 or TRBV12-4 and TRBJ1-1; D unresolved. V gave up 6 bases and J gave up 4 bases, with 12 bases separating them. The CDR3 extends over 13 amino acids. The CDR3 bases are TGTGCCAGCAGGATAACACGAGGCACTGAAGCTTTCTTT. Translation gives CASRITRGTEAFF.

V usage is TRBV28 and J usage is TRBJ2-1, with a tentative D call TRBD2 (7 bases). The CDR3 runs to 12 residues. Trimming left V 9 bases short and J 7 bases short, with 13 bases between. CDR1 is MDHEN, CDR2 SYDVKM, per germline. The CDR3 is CASLGGLNEQFF. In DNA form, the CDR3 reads TGTGCCAGTTTGGGGGGGCTAAATGAGCAGTTCTTC.

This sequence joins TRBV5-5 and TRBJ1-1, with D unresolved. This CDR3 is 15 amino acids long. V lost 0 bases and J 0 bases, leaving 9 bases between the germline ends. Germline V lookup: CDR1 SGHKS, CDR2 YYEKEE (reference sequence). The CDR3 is CASSLVGRLNTEAFF. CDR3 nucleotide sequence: TGTGCCAGCAGCTTGGTTGGCAGGTTGAACACTGAAGCTTTCTTT.

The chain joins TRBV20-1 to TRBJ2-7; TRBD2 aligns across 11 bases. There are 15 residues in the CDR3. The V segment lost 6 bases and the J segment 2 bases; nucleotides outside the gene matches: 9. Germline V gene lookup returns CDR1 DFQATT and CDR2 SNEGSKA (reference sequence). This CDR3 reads CSALKTSGDTYEQYF. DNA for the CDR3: TGCAGTGCGCTTAAGACTAGCGGGGACACCTACGAGCAGTACTTC.

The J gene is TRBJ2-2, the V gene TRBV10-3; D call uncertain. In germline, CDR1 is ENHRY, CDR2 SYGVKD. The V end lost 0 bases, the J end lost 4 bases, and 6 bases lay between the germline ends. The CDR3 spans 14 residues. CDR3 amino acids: CAISESMGTGELFF. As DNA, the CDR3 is TGTGCCATCAGTGAGTCGATGGGCACCGGGGAGCTGTTTTTT.

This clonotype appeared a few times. For the CDR3, the DNA is TGCAGTGCTAGGGCTAGCGGGAGGGCCTATCAAGAGACCCAGTACTTC. It specifies CSARASGRAYQETQYF. The J gene is TRBJ2-5, the V gene TRBV20-1; 12 positions match TRBD2. Looked up from germline, CDR1 is DFQATT and CDR2 is SNEGSKA (reference sequence). V lost 3 bases, J lost 2 bases, and 7 bases stayed unmatched. The CDR3 runs 16 residues.

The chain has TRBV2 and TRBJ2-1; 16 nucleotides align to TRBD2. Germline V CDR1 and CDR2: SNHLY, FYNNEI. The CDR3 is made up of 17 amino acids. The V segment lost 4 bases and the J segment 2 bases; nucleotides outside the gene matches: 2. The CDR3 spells CASSAGTSGRAYNEQFF. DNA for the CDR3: TGTGCCAGCAGTGCCGGGACTAGCGGGAGGGCCTACAATGAGCAGTTCTTC.